A single TCR beta chain is shown here with its context. Antigen specificity is unknown. The CDR3 consists of 15 residues. CDR1 LGHNA and CDR2 YNFKEQ come from the germline V gene. V gave up 3 bases and J gave up 3 bases, with 14 bases separating them. Sequencing targeted expressed TCRB transcripts, as all isolated RNA had been reverse transcribed. Method: immunoSEQ multiplex PCR; TCRdb's copy keeps in-frame clones and lacks some. Among 40,000 to 45,000 clones, more than 40% were seen once, and the ten largest hold 0.72%. The entry originates in a study of beta chain features in type 1 diabetes. General study findings and limits: Patients with type 1 diabetes showed fewer VDJ junction insertions and more deletions.

The sequenced sample consisted of central memory CD4+ T cells from blood. The V gene is TRBV4-2, the J gene TRBJ1-2; D perhaps matches TRBD1 (5 bases). This clonotype was obtained from a young woman in good health. The CDR3 loop is CASSQHAGGDYGYTF. CDR3 sequence (DNA): TGTGCCAGCAGCCAGCACGCGGGGGGTGACTATGGCTACACCTTC.